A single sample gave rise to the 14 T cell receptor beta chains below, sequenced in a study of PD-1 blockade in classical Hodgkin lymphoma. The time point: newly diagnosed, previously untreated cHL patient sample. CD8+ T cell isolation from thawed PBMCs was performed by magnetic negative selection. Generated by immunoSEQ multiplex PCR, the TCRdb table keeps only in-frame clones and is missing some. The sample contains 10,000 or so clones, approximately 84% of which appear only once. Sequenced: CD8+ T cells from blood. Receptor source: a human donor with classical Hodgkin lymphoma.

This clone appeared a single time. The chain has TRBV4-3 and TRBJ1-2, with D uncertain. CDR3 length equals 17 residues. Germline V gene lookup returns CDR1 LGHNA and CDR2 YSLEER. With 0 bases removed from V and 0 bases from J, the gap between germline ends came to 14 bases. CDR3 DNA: TGCGCCAGCAGCCAAGATGGGGTCGCTCACTCTAACTATGGCTACACCTTC. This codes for CASSQDGVAHSNYGYTF.

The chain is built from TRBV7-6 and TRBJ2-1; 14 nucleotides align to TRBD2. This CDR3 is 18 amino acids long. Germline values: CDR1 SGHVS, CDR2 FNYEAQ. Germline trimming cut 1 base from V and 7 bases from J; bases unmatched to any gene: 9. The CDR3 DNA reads TGTGCCAGCAGCTTAGAACTTTCCGGGACTAGCGGGGGAAATGAGCAGTTCTTC. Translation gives CASSLELSGTSGGNEQFF.

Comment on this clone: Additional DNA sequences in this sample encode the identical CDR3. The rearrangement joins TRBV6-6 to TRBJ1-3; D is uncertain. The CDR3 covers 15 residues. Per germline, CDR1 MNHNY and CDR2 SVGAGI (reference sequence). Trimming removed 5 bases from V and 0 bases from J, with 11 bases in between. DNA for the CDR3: TGTGCCAGCAGTCCCCACCCGAGCTCTGGAAACACCATATATTTT. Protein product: CASSPHPSSGNTIYF.

CDR3 bases: TGCGCCAGCAGCCAAACCGGGACAGGGTACTACAATGAGCAGTTCTTC. The encoded protein is CASSQTGTGYYNEQFF. The chain joins TRBV4-1 to TRBJ2-1; 9 positions match TRBD1. The CDR3 has 16 amino acids. V lost 2 bases and J lost 3; bases outside the gene matches: 5. CDR1 and CDR2 from the germline V gene are MGHRA and YSYEKL.

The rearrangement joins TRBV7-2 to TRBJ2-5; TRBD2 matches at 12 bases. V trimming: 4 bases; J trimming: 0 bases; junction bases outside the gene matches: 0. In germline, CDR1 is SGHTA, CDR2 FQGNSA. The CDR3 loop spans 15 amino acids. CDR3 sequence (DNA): TGTGCCAGCAGCTGGACTAGCGGGGACCAAGAGACCCAGTACTTC. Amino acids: CASSWTSGDQETQYF.

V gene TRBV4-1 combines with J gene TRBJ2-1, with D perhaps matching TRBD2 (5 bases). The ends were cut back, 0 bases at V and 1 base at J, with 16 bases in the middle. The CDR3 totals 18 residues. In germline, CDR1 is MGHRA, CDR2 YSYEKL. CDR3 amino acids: CASSQDILTGKSYNEQFF. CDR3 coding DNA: TGCGCCAGCAGCCAAGATATTTTGACGGGGAAATCCTACAATGAGCAGTTCTTC.

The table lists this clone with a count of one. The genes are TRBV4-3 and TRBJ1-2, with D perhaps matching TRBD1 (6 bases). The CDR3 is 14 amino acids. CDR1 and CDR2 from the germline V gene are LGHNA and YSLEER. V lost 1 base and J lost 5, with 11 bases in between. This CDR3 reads CASSQAGAGYGYTF. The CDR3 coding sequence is TGCGCCAGCAGCCAAGCGGGGGCAGGTTATGGCTACACCTTC.

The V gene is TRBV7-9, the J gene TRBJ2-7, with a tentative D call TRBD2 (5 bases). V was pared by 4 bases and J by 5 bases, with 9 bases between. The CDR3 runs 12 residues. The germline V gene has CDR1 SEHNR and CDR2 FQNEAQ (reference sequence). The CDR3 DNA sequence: TGTGCCAGCAGCTCCGGGGTCAACGAGCAGTACTTC. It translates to CASSSGVNEQYF.

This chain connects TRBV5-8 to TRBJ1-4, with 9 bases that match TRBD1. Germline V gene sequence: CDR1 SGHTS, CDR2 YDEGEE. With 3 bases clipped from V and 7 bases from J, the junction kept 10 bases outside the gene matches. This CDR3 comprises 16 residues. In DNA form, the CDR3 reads TGTGCCAGCAGCTCTAGTAAGGGACAGGGCGGTGAAAAACTGTTTTTT. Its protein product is CASSSSKGQGGEKLFF.

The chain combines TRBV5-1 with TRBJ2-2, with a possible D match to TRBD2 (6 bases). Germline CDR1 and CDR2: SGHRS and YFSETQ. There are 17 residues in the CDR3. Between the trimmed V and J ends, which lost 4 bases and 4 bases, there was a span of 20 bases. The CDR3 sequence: CASSLAYGTYLTGELFF. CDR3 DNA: TGCGCCAGCAGCCTGGCCTACGGGACTTACCTCACCGGGGAGCTGTTTTTT. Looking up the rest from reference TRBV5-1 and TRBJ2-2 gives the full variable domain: KAGVTQTPRYLIKTRGQQVTLSCSPISGHRSVSWYQQTPGQGLQFLFEYFSETQRNKGNFPGRFSGRQFSNSRSEMNVSTLELGDSALYLCASSLAYGTYLTGELFFGEGSRLTVL.

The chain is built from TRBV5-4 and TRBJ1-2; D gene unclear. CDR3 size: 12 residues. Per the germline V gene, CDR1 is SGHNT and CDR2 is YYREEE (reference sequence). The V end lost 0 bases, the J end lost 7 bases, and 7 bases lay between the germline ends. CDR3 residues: CASSLVGSGYTF. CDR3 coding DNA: TGTGCCAGCAGCTTGGTGGGTAGTGGCTACACCTTC.

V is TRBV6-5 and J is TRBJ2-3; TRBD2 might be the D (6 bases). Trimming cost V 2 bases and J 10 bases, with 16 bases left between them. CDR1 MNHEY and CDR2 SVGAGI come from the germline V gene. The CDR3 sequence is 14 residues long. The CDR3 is CASSYAGTVEAQYF. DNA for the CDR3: TGTGCCAGCAGTTACGCGGGGACGGTTGAAGCGCAGTATTTT.

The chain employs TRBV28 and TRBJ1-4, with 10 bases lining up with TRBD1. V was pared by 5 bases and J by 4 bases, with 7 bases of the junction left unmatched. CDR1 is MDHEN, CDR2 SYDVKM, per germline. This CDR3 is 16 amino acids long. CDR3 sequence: CASSPDRGQDNEKLFF. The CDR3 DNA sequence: TGTGCCAGCAGTCCCGACAGGGGGCAAGATAATGAAAAACTGTTTTTT.

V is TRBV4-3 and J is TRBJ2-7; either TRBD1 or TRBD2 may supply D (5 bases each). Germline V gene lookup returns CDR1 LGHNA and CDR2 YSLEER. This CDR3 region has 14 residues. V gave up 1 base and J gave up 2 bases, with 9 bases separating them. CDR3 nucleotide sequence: TGCGCCAGCAGCCAAGGAGGGGAAGCCTACGAGCAGTACTTC. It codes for CASSQGGEAYEQYF.